This T cell receptor beta chain was profiled in a study of T cell responses to AZD1222 COVID-19 vaccine. Study results and limitations: In all cases, repertoires were sampled only after the peak T cell response. Compared with day 0, the breadth and depth of the Spike-specific TCR repertoire rose significantly after two doses of AZD1222. Possibly, clonal diversity was underestimated; donors were largely white British and included more females. Spike as a whole was targeted by vaccine-associated CD4 TCRs, dominant at 160-218 and 743-854.

Measured with immunoSEQ multiplex PCR; TCRdb has only the in-frame clones, and not every one. This sample has about 120,000 clones; roughly 88% occur once, and the top ten carry 3.9%. The count of this clone is one. The antigen remains unidentified. Trimming took 5 bases from V and 0 from J; bases not matched to a gene: 6. The germline gives CDR1 MNHEY, CDR2 SVGEGT. The CDR3 has 15 amino acids. This material consisted of peripheral blood, taken on day 0 of MenACWY control vaccination. The clonotype originates from an adult in good health. This chain joins TRBV6-2 or TRBV6-3 and TRBJ2-5; TRBD1 agrees at 7 bases. The CDR3 DNA is TGTGCCAGCAGTCCCCCGACAGGGTACCAAGAGACCCAGTACTTC. Translated, it gives CASSPPTGYQETQYF.